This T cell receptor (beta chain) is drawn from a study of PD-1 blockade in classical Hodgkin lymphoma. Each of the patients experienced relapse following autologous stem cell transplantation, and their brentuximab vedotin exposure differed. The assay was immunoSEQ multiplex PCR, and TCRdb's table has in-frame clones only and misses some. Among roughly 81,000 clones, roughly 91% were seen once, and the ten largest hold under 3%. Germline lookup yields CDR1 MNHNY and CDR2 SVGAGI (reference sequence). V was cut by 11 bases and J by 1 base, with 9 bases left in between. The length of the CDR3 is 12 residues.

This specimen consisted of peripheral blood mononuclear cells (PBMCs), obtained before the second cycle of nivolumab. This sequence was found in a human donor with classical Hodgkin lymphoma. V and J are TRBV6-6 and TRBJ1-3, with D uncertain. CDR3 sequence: CAVGRSGNTIYF. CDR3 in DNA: TGTGCCGTCGGGAGGTCTGGAAACACCATATATTTT.